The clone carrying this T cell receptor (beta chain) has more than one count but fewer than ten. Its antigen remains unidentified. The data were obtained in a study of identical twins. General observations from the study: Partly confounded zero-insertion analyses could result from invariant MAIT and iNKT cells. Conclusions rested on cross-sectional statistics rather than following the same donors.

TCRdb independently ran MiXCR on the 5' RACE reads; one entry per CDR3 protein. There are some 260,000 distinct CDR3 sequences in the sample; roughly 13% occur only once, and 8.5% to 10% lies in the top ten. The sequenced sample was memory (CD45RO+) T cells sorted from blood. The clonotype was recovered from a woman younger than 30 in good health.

The CDR3 reads CSPTVEGGRRTNEKLFF. The CDR3 DNA follows: TGCAGTCCCACGGTGGAGGGAGGGAGGAGGACTAATGAAAAACTGTTTTTT. The rearrangement uses TRBV20-1 and TRBJ1-4; D call uncertain. The CDR3 runs 17 residues. Germline values: CDR1 DFQATT, CDR2 SNEGSKA (reference sequence). V lost 8 bases, J lost 2 bases, and 24 bases lay in between.